This T cell receptor (beta chain) appears in the sequencing data of a study of T cell responses to AZD1222 COVID-19 vaccine. As regards this clone: What it recognizes is unknown.

Regarding the study as a whole: Unmutated variant regions are reportedly targeted by nearly half of spike-specific TCRs.

Germline V gives CDR1 SGHRS, CDR2 YFSETQ. This CDR3 region has 15 residues. V lost 2 bases, J lost 5 bases, and 9 bases stayed unmatched. Sequencing was performed with immunoSEQ multiplex PCR; in TCRdb, only in-frame clones are kept and a portion is missing. This table has about 170,000 clones, approximately 90% appearing once. The chain recombines TRBV5-1 with TRBJ2-5; 7 bases line up with TRBD1. This TCR derives from an adult who received the AZD1222 COVID-19 vaccine. Specimen: peripheral blood, collected 28 days after the second AZD1222 dose. The CDR3 nucleotides are TGCGCCAGCAGCTTCGGGACAGACGCGCTCGAGACCCAGTACTTC. This sequence encodes CASSFGTDALETQYF.